A selection of T cell receptor beta chains follows, all from one sample in a study of cytomegalovirus exposure and HLA in healthy donors. This table comes from immunoSEQ multiplex PCR, and its TCRdb copy is limited to in-frame clones, with some not included. The sample carries more than 75,000 clones, roughly four fifths recorded once. What was sequenced was PBMCs. These receptors came from a woman aged 18-29 years in good health and CMV-seropositive. The CDR3 runs from the conserved cysteine through the conserved F or W. D genes are given only for firm matches. Size values are once, few and many counts, or a class for expanded clones, and some rows have none.

.	TRBD1	TRBV4-1	TRBJ1-5	TGCGCCAGCAGCCAGGACAGGGGATGGGACGAGCATTTT	CASSQDRGWDEHF
.	.	TRBV19	TRBJ2-5	TGTGCCAGTAGTGGGGGCAGCGGGAAAACCCAAGAGACCCAGTACTTC	CASSGGSGKTQETQYF
.	TRBD1	TRBV2	TRBJ1-1	TGTGCCAGCTCACGACAGGGGGACTCGAACACTGAAGCTTTCTTT	CASSRQGDSNTEAFF
.	.	TRBV5-1	TRBJ2-7	TGCGCCAGCAGAGGCGGGGTGACCTACGAGCAGTACTTC	CASRGGVTYEQYF
.	.	TRBV25-1	TRBJ2-1	TGTGCCAGCAGTGTGTTGCTAGACGCTAATGGGCAGTTCTTC	CASSVLLDANGQFF
.	.	TRBV29-1	TRBJ1-2	TGCAGCGTTGACCACCCGGTATTCGACTATGGCTACACCTTC	CSVDHPVFDYGYTF
.	TRBD2	TRBV6-5	TRBJ2-7	TGTGCCAGCAGTTTCAATCTAGCGGGTAGCCCCTACGAGCAGTACTTC	CASSFNLAGSPYEQYF
once	.	TRBV19	TRBJ1-2	TGTGCCAGTAGGGCCGCAGAGGGCCTCTTTAACTATGGCTACACCTTC	CASRAAEGLFNYGYTF
.	.	TRBV19	TRBJ1-1	TGTGCCAGTATTGATCAGGGTTTTCAGAACACTGAAGCTTTCTTT	CASIDQGFQNTEAFF
.	.	TRBV7-9	TRBJ2-1	TGTGCCAGCAGCTTAGTCCCGGGGGGCTGGGACAATGAGCAGTTCTTC	CASSLVPGGWDNEQFF
.	.	TRBV18	TRBJ2-5	TGTGCCAGCTCGGCTCAAGAGACCCAGTACTTC	CASSAQETQYF
.	.	TRBV2	TRBJ2-3	TGTGCCAGCAGCCCAGGGTCGGATACGCAGTATTTT	CASSPGSDTQYF
once	TRBD2	TRBV4-1	TRBJ2-5	TGCGCCAGCAGCCAGAATCTACTAGCGGGGGGACAAGAGACCCAGTACTTC	CASSQNLLAGGQETQYF
.	.	TRBV5-8	TRBJ2-5	TGTGCCAGCAGCTCGCTCGCGAGGAGAGAGACCCAGTACTTC	CASSSLARRETQYF
.	.	TRBV7-2	TRBJ2-3	TGTGCCAGCAGCTTAGCGCGCGGTGCAGATACGCAGTATTTT	CASSLARGADTQYF
.	TRBD2	TRBV5-1	TRBJ2-7	TGCGCCAGCAGCTTGGCTAGCGGGGGCTACGAGCAGTACTTC	CASSLASGGYEQYF
.	.	TRBV6-1	TRBJ1-1	TGTGCCAGCAGTGAAGCGTGGGGGGTACGAACTGAAGCTTTCTTT	CASSEAWGVRTEAFF
.	TRBD2	TRBV4-2	TRBJ2-1	TGTGCCAGCAGCCAGGGATTAGCGGGGGGGTACAATGAGCAGTTCTTC	CASSQGLAGGYNEQFF
.	TRBD1	TRBV28	TRBJ1-5	TGTGCCAGCAGTGGGGCGGGACAGGGGTATCAGCCCCAGCATTTT	CASSGAGQGYQPQHF
.	.	TRBV6-1	TRBJ1-2	TGTGCCACCAAGCCAGGGGATAGTAACTATGGCTACACCTTC	CATKPGDSNYGYTF
.	.	TRBV4-1	TRBJ1-3	TGCGCCAGCACCCAATTCTGGGAGACCTCGTCCACCATATATTTT	CASTQFWETSSTIYF
.	.	TRBV9	TRBJ1-2	TGTGCCAGCAGCGTAGAGGAGGGATGGGGCTACACCTTC	CASSVEEGWGYTF
.	TRBD1	TRBV5-4	TRBJ2-5	TGTGCCAGCAGCACAACAGGGGGAGGACAAGAGACCCAGTACTTC	CASSTTGGGQETQYF
.	.	TRBV15	TRBJ1-1	TGTGCCACCCGCTCCCTAAACACTGAAGCTTTCTTT	CATRSLNTEAFF
.	TRBD1	TRBV25-1	TRBJ2-7	TGTGCCAGCAGTGATGGGACCGGGACAGAATACGAGCAGTACTTC	CASSDGTGTEYEQYF
.	.	TRBV20-1	TRBJ1-4	TGCAGTGCTCACTTCAATGAAAAACTGTTTTTT	CSAHFNEKLFF
.	.	TRBV9	TRBJ2-3	TGTGCCAGCAGCGTAGCCCAGGGGTTGGTTGATACGCAGTATTTT	CASSVAQGLVDTQYF
.	.	TRBV29-1	TRBJ2-7	TGCAGCGTTCGGGGGAACGAGCAGTACTTC	CSVRGNEQYF
.	.	TRBV28	TRBJ2-3	TGTGCCAGCAGTTTAGAGGAAGATACGCAGTATTTT	CASSLEEDTQYF
.	TRBD1	TRBV15	TRBJ1-6	TGTGCCACCAGCAGAACCCAGGGGGCGCCCCGGTCACCCCTCCACTTT	CATSRTQGAPRSPLHF
.	TRBD1	TRBV27	TRBJ1-2	TGTGCCAGCAGCCCGCCCCGGACAGGGGGCATCTATGGCTACACCTTC	CASSPPRTGGIYGYTF
.	.	TRBV11-2	TRBJ1-2	TGTGCCAGCAGCCCAAACGGGGGGGACTATGGCTACACCTTC	CASSPNGGDYGYTF
.	.	TRBV27	TRBJ2-5	TGTGCCAGCAGGGATGCATGGCGGGGGCCTCAAGAGACCCAGTACTTC	CASRDAWRGPQETQYF
.	TRBD2	TRBV15	TRBJ2-3	TGTGCCACCAGCAGAGATTGGGCTAGCGGGAGGAGGGCAGATACGCAGTATTTT	CATSRDWASGRRADTQYF
few	TRBD1	TRBV9	TRBJ1-4	TGTGCCAGCAACAGGGGCGGCGAAAAACTGTTTTTT	CASNRGGEKLFF
few	TRBD1	TRBV19	TRBJ1-5	TGTGCCAGTAGCCAACGACAGGGGTGGCCACAGCCCCAGCATTTT	CASSQRQGWPQPQHF
.	.	TRBV28	TRBJ2-7	TGTGCCAGCATGGACGGGACTCCCTACGAGCAGTACTTC	CASMDGTPYEQYF
.	TRBD1	TRBV27	TRBJ1-1	TGTGCCAGCAGTTCCCCCTCGACAGGGCCACAGAACACTGAAGCTTTCTTT	CASSSPSTGPQNTEAFF
once	.	TRBV2	TRBJ1-5	TGTGCCAGCAGTGATGATGCGTCACAGTTAGGCAATCAGCCCCAGCATTTT	CASSDDASQLGNQPQHF
.	.	TRBV5-1	TRBJ2-2	TGCGCCAGCAGCTTTTTTCCGACAGGCAACACCGGGGAGCTGTTTTTT	CASSFFPTGNTGELFF